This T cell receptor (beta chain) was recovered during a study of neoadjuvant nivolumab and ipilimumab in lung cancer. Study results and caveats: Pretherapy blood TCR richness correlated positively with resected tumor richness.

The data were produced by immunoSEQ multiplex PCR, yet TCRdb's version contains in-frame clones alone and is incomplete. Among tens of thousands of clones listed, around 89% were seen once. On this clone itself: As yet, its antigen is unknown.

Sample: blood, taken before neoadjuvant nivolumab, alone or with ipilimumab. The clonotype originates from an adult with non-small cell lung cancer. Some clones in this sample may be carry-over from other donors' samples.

In DNA form, the CDR3 reads TGTGCCAGCAGCTACCCCGAAGCGGGAGGGCCCTACGAGCAGTACTTC. Its protein is CASSYPEAGGPYEQYF. The gene calls are TRBV7-8 and TRBJ2-7; 10 bases line up with TRBD2. Germline CDR1 SGHVS, CDR2 FQNEAQ. CDR3 length equals 16 residues. The V segment lost 4 bases and the J segment 2 bases; nucleotides outside the gene matches: 8.